The 19 T cell receptor beta chains below come from one sample, sequenced in a study of prognosis after radiotherapy for stage I lung cancer. Two-round multiplex PCR amplified TCR beta CDR3 from genomic DNA. During first-round PCR, primers specific to each TRBV and TRBJ gene were used. Each CDR3 protein gets one entry after TCRdb re-called the multiplex PCR reads with MiXCR. The sample has approximately 30,000 distinct CDR3 sequences; roughly two fifths are singletons. The material sequenced was PBMCs, taken before or after stereotactic body radiation therapy (not recorded which). The receptors stem from a donor of 50 years or more with non-small cell lung cancer.

This chain joins TRBV28 and TRBJ1-5; no clear D. Germline values: CDR1 MDHEN, CDR2 SYDVKM. V lost 6 bases, J lost 3 bases, and 15 bases lay in between. This CDR3 contains 15 residues. The CDR3 DNA is TGTGCCAGCAGCCTTCAAGTGTTCAACAATCAGCCCCAGCATTTT. As protein: CASSLQVFNNQPQHF.

In the case of this clonotype: The junction does not match germline at one end; this may be a read error. The rearrangement uses TRBV28 and TRBJ2-5, with D perhaps TRBD1 (6 bases). The CDR3 sequence is 16 residues long. CDR1 MDHEN and CDR2 SYDVKM come from the germline V gene. The CDR3 is CASSPQGTVPPVTHYF. The CDR3 DNA is TGTGCCAGCAGTCCACAGGGAACGGTCCCCCCCGTGACCCATTACTTC.

In its sample, this clonotype ranks as medium-sized. The genes are TRBV12-3 or TRBV12-4 and TRBJ1-2; no definite D call. There are 15 residues in the CDR3. Trimming took 3 bases from V and 1 from J, leaving 12 bases between them. The CDR3 DNA reads as TGTGCCAGCAGTTTCGGAAGGCGGATTAACTATGGCTACACCTTC. Translation gives CASSFGRRINYGYTF.

In its sample, this clonotype was seen many times. This chain links TRBV2 with TRBJ2-6, with D hard to call. Germline V gene lookup returns CDR1 SNHLY and CDR2 FYNNEI. V lost 6 bases and J lost 0, with 6 bases in between. CDR3 length: 14 amino acids. DNA of the CDR3: TGTGCCAGCAGCCAGAGCTCTGGGGCCAACGTCCTGACTTTC. Its translation is CASSQSSGANVLTF.

The J gene is TRBJ1-2, the V gene TRBV6-6, with D uncertain. CDR1 MNHNY and CDR2 SVGAGI come from the germline V gene (reference sequence). Trimming removed 9 bases from V and 4 bases from J, with 24 bases in between. This CDR3 is 16 amino acids long. The CDR3: CARGYSTKGRGYGYTF. CDR3 nucleotides: TGTGCCAGAGGTTACTCGACGAAGGGTCGTGGCTATGGCTACACCTTC.

This clonotype was seen only a few times. This may arise from a read error, as a much more abundant clone is one base away. The chain recombines TRBV25-1 with TRBJ2-5; D might be TRBD1 or TRBD2, each matching 5 bases. The CDR3 covers 15 residues. Germline CDR1 reads MGHDK; CDR2 reads SYGVNS. V was shortened by 4 bases and J by 2 bases, with 14 bases between the two germline ends. Here the CDR3 DNA reads TGTGCCAGCAGTGGCCGGGGCAGGGTGCAAGAGACCCAGTACTTC. It codes for CASSGRGRVQETQYF.

This clonotype was recorded many times. In nucleotides, the CDR3 is TGTGCCAGCAGTTCACAGGGGTTAGCGCTTGGAAACACCATATATTTT. Its protein is CASSSQGLALGNTIYF. This sequence joins TRBV6-2 or TRBV6-3 and TRBJ1-3, with TRBD1 matching over 7 bases. This CDR3 region has 16 residues. Germline V gene data show CDR1 as MNHEY and CDR2 as SVGEGT. V dropped 4 bases and J dropped 3; count of bases not matched to a gene: 9.

In the case of this clonotype: The junction shows a germline mismatch at one end, possibly a read error. The V gene is TRBV20-1, the J gene TRBJ2-6; the D gene could be TRBD1 or TRBD2 (5 bases each). Germline V CDR1 and CDR2: DFQATT, SNEGSKA (reference sequence). This CDR3 comprises 15 residues. The CDR3 bases are TGCAGTGCTAGAGATGCAGTGACCGGGGCCAACGTCCTTACTTTC. Translated, it gives CSARDAVTGANVLTF.

This chain connects TRBV6-5 to TRBJ2-7; TRBD1 might be the D (5 bases). The CDR3 runs to 14 residues. V was shortened by 6 bases and J by 6 bases, with 18 bases between the two germline ends. Germline CDR1 is MNHEY and CDR2 is SVGAGI. CDR3 loop: CASSLGYGAREQYF. CDR3 DNA: TGTGCCAGCAGCTTGGGATATGGGGCGCGCGAGCAGTACTTC.

This clonotype appeared many times. The chain joins TRBV28 to TRBJ1-4; the match to TRBD1 covers 9 bases. The CDR3 totals 16 residues. The V gene's germline CDR1 is MDHEN and CDR2 SYDVKM. V trimming: 2 bases; J trimming: 5 bases; junction bases outside the gene matches: 6. In DNA, the CDR3 is TGTGCCAGCAGTTTACCGGGGACAGGGAGGAATGAAAAACTGTTTTTT. Amino acids: CASSLPGTGRNEKLFF.

This chain uses TRBV15 with TRBJ2-6; D unresolved. The V end lost 0 bases, the J end lost 0 bases, and 12 bases lay between the germline ends. Germline V gene lookup returns CDR1 LNHNV and CDR2 YYDKDF (reference sequence). The CDR3 has 18 amino acids. DNA for the CDR3: TGTGCCACCAGCAGAGACGCGGCAGCGCTCTCTGGGGCCAACGTCCTGACTTTC. This codes for CATSRDAAALSGANVLTF. The variable domain in full, with the rest retrieved from reference TRBV15 and TRBJ2-6, is DAMVIQNPRYQVTQFGKPVTLSCSQTLNHNVMYWYQQKSSQAPKLLFHYYDKDFNNEADTPDNFQSRRPNTSFCFLDIRSPGLGDTAMYLCATSRDAAALSGANVLTFGAGSRLTVL.

Worth noting for this clonotype: The junction shows a germline mismatch at one end, possibly a read error. The rearrangement links TRBV6-1 to TRBJ1-2; TRBD1 matches 12 bases. Germline values: CDR1 MNHNS, CDR2 SASEGT. CDR3 length equals 15 residues. The CDR3 DNA follows: TGTGCCAGCAGGAGGGACAGGGGGCCTGGCTATGGATACAGCTTC. The encoded protein is CASRRDRGPGYGYSF.

Regarding this clonotype: In this CDR3 the conserved last residue, phenylalanine or tryptophan, is missing, so a read error is likely. The rearrangement joins TRBV12-3 or TRBV12-4 to TRBJ2-7; a weak D match, TRBD1 (5 bases). Between the trimmed V and J ends, which lost 5 bases and 3 bases, there was a span of 11 bases. The CDR3 extends over 13 amino acids. The CDR3 here is CASSRIQVYEQYL. The CDR3 region has the DNA TGTGCCAGCAGTCGTATACAGGTCTACGAGCAGTACCTC.

Ten or more counts support this clonotype. The chain carries TRBV15 and TRBJ1-3; D gene unclear. The germline V and J ends were trimmed by 0 bases and 4 bases, with 13 bases remaining between them. Germline V gene data show CDR1 as LNHNV and CDR2 as YYDKDF (reference sequence). This CDR3 contains 16 residues. CDR3 region: CATSREGATGGNTIYF. Here the CDR3 DNA reads TGTGCCACCAGCAGAGAGGGCGCTACGGGAGGAAACACCATATATTTT.

This clonotype is termed medium-sized. The chain uses TRBV6-1 and TRBJ2-7; 8 bases map to TRBD2. Germline trimming cut 3 bases from V and 6 bases from J; bases unmatched to any gene: 13. The CDR3 runs 16 residues. CDR1 is MNHNS, CDR2 SASEGT, per germline. CDR3 amino acids: CASSDVPGRGLGEQYF. The CDR3 DNA reads as TGTGCCAGCAGTGACGTGCCCGGGAGGGGACTGGGCGAGCAGTACTTC.

This clonotype was detected ten times or more. The chain joins TRBV6-5 to TRBJ2-2; weak D call: TRBD2 (6 bases). The CDR3 spans 16 residues. Germline V gene data show CDR1 as MNHEY and CDR2 as SVGAGI. Trimming left V 2 bases short and J 0 bases short, with 10 bases between. The CDR3 is CASSYLLATNTGELFF. The DNA of the CDR3 is TGTGCCAGCAGTTACCTACTAGCAACGAACACCGGGGAGCTGTTTTTT.

This clonotype was seen repeatedly, ten times or more. The chain uses TRBV3-1 and TRBJ1-4; D perhaps matches TRBD1 (6 bases). Germline CDR1 is LGHDT and CDR2 is YNNKEL (reference sequence). V was trimmed by 1 base and J by 7 bases, leaving 10 bases between them. The length of the CDR3 is 14 residues. CDR3 residues: CASSQVARGEKLFF. The CDR3 DNA reads TGTGCCAGCAGCCAAGTTGCCAGGGGTGAAAAACTGTTTTTT.

This clonotype appeared many times. The rearrangement links TRBV18 to TRBJ2-7; TRBD2 aligns across 10 bases. The CDR3 covers 15 residues. Losses at the gene ends were 5 bases for V and 4 bases for J; bases not matched to a gene: 8. Germline assignment: CDR1 KGHSH and CDR2 LQKENI. CDR3 sequence (DNA): TGTGCCAGCTCAGGCAGCGGGGGGGCCGGTTACGAGCAGTACTTC. It yields the protein CASSGSGGAGYEQYF. Full variable domain (outside the CDR3, taken from reference TRBV18 and TRBJ2-7): NAGVMQNPRHLVRRRGQEARLRCSPMKGHSHVYWYRQLPEEGLKFMVYLQKENIIDESGMPKERFSAEFPKEGPSILRIQQVVRGDSAAYFCASSGSGGAGYEQYFGPGTRLTVT.

This clonotype is deemed medium-sized. The rearrangement links TRBV12-3 or TRBV12-4 to TRBJ2-7; 7 nucleotides align to TRBD1. J was trimmed by 7 bases and V by 2 bases; bases with no gene match: 17. The CDR3 has 17 amino acids. In nucleotides, the CDR3 is TGTGCCAGCAGTTTAAACAGAGTCGGGGACAGTGCAAAAGAGCAGTACTTC. This sequence encodes CASSLNRVGDSAKEQYF.